This T cell receptor beta chain was retrieved from a study of T cell responses to AZD1222 COVID-19 vaccine. At the level of the study: Second-dose recipients at about 4 or about 12 weeks were treated as one pooled group.

In germline, CDR1 is GTSNPN, CDR2 SVGIG (reference sequence). Trimming cost V 3 bases and J 4 bases, with 12 bases left between them. CDR3 length: 13 residues. The protocol was immunoSEQ multiplex PCR, while the TCRdb copy is restricted to in-frame clones and leaves out a portion. The table shows over 150,000 clones, with around nine tenths occurring only once. Overall study findings and caveats: Recipients of AZD1222 seropositive at baseline numbered only 6 or 7. Targets within unmutated variant regions were reportedly found for nearly half of spike-specific TCRs.

As concerns this clone: Its specificity is not known.

Sample: peripheral blood, taken on day 0 of AZD1222 vaccination. This sequence was found in an adult in good health. This chain joins TRBV30 and TRBJ1-2; unclear D gene. The CDR3: CAWRMREGYGYTF. The CDR3 DNA reads as TGTGCCTGGAGGATGAGGGAGGGCTATGGCTACACCTTC.